The entry below describes one T cell receptor (beta chain). Sequencing used immunoSEQ multiplex PCR; TCRdb keeps in-frame clones, though not all of them. The sample includes 95,000 to 150,000 clones, 90% of them seen just once. The sample comes from a study of radiotherapy plus CTLA-4 blockade in lung cancer. Study information: Under 20% of patients responded objectively, and 25% to 40% achieved disease control.

This CDR3 region has 16 residues. With 0 bases removed from V and 4 bases from J, the gap between germline ends came to 14 bases. Looked up from germline, CDR1 is SGHRS and CDR2 is YFSETQ. Sequenced here: peripheral blood, sampled from a patient treated with radiotherapy plus ipilimumab. The chain combines TRBV5-1 with TRBJ1-3; maybe TRBD1 (5 bases). The TCR originated in a human donor with non-small cell lung cancer that progressed on radiotherapy plus ipilimumab. CDR3: CASSLAGQGRGNTIYF. The CDR3, as DNA: TGCGCCAGCAGCTTGGCCGGGCAGGGAAGAGGAAACACCATATATTTT.